A single sample gave rise to the 32 T cell receptor beta chains below, sequenced in a study of blood T cell repertoires in COVID-19. Here immunoSEQ multiplex PCR was the method, and the copy in TCRdb shows in-frame clones only, minus some. Of approximately 470,000 clones in the sample, around 87% are singletons; the top ten hold approximately 0.7%. The sequenced material came from PBMCs or T cells enriched from blood (not recorded which). All receptors derive from a woman younger than 35 who had recovered from COVID-19.

This clone was picked up one time. The chain employs TRBV12-1 and TRBJ1-1; whether TRBD1, the table's D call, matches the DNA was not checked. TRBV12-1 represents a pseudogene. This CDR3 region has 13 residues. The CDR3 here is CASSFEQNTEAFF. The DNA of the CDR3 is TGTGCCAGCAGCTTTGAACAGAACACTGAAGCTTTCTTT.

The CDR3 reads CASSQRSRVASPLHF. Here the CDR3 DNA reads TGCGCCAGCAGCCAACGTTCCAGGGTAGCTTCACCCCTCCACTTT. The chain couples TRBV4-1 to TRBJ1-6, with D possibly TRBD1 on 5 matching bases. Trimming cost V 2 bases and J 9 bases, with 14 bases left between them. The CDR3 length is 15 residues. Germline lookup yields CDR1 MGHRA and CDR2 YSYEKL.

The genes are TRBV30 and TRBJ1-1; possible D gene TRBD1, 5 bases. The CDR3 runs to 13 residues. The germline V gene encodes CDR1 GTSNPN and CDR2 SVGIG (reference sequence). V was clipped by 4 bases and J by 0 bases, with 9 bases between them. CDR3 amino acids: CAWNGGMNTEAFF. CDR3 in DNA: TGTGCCTGGAATGGGGGGATGAACACTGAAGCTTTCTTT.

This clone was detected only once. The chain employs TRBV21-1 and TRBJ1-2; TRBD1, the table's D call, was not compared with the DNA. TRBV21-1 constitutes a pseudogene. This CDR3 spans 14 amino acids. CDR3 in amino acids: CASRRAGPREGYTF. CDR3 in DNA: TGTGCCAGCAGGAGAGCCGGGCCCAGGGAAGGCTACACCTTC.

The chain carries TRBV25-1 and TRBJ1-2; the D is unclear. V was clipped by 5 bases and J by 0 bases, with 10 bases between them. This CDR3 contains 14 residues. The germline V gene encodes CDR1 MGHDK and CDR2 SYGVNS. The CDR3 region is CASSPRGANYGYTF. In DNA, the CDR3 is TGTGCCAGCAGTCCCCGCGGCGCTAACTATGGCTACACCTTC.

The V call is TRBV3-1 (or the pseudogene TRBV3-2), the J call TRBJ1-1; 7 bases are shared with TRBD1. The CDR3 runs 15 residues. Trimming took 5 bases from V and 6 from J; bases not matched to a gene: 12. Germline lookup yields CDR1 LGHDT and CDR2 YNNKEL (reference sequence). CDR3 amino acids: CASSSEGALGAEAFF. The CDR3, as DNA: TGTGCCAGCAGCTCAGAGGGGGCCCTTGGTGCTGAAGCTTTCTTT.

V and J are TRBV7-6 and TRBJ1-6; no clear D. This CDR3 is built from 18 residues. V was shortened by 0 bases and J by 0 bases, with 12 bases between the two germline ends. Per germline, CDR1 SGHVS and CDR2 FNYEAQ. The CDR3 nucleotides read TGTGCCAGCAGCTTAGCGCCGGCTGGGAGCTCCTATAATTCACCCCTCCACTTT. Protein product: CASSLAPAGSSYNSPLHF.

This chain joins TRBV18 and TRBJ2-7; 7 bases agree with TRBD2. The CDR3 has 13 residues. Germline CDR1 is KGHSH and CDR2 is LQKENI. J lost 3 bases, V lost 4 bases, and 3 bases had no gene match. CDR3 residues: CASSREGIYEQYF. In DNA form, the CDR3 reads TGTGCCAGCTCACGGGAGGGGATCTACGAGCAGTACTTC. Combining the CDR3 with reference TRBV18 and TRBJ2-7 gives the whole variable domain NAGVMQNPRHLVRRRGQEARLRCSPMKGHSHVYWYRQLPEEGLKFMVYLQKENIIDESGMPKERFSAEFPKEGPSILRIQQVVRGDSAAYFCASSREGIYEQYFGPGTRLTVT.

V and J are TRBV7-9 and TRBJ2-3, with 9 positions matching TRBD2. After removal of 7 bases from V and 5 bases from J, the junction contained 7 bases not matched to a gene. From germline, CDR1 is SEHNR and CDR2 FQNEAQ (reference sequence). The CDR3 contains 14 residues. In DNA form, the CDR3 reads TGTGCCAGCACCCTCGCGGGGGGGGGAGATACGCAGTATTTT. It translates to CASTLAGGGDTQYF. Full variable domain (remainder filled in from reference TRBV7-9 and TRBJ2-3): DTGVSQNPRHKITKRGQNVTFRCDPISEHNRLYWYRQTLGQGPEFLTYFQNEAQLEKSRLLSDRFSAERPKGSFSTLEIQRTEQGDSAMYLCASTLAGGGDTQYFGPGTRLTVL.

In this sample, this clone turned up a few times. The chain carries TRBV18 and TRBJ1-1; TRBD1 matches at 8 bases. The CDR3 covers 14 residues. J gave up 3 bases and V 4 bases, and 4 bases lay outside the gene matches. The germline V gene has CDR1 KGHSH and CDR2 LQKENI. The CDR3 is CASSREQGDTEAFF. For the CDR3, the DNA is TGTGCCAGCTCACGGGAACAGGGGGACACTGAAGCTTTCTTT.

This clone turned up a few times. The chain couples TRBV14 to TRBJ1-2; TRBD1 is a possible D gene (6 bases). Germline lookup yields CDR1 SGHDN and CDR2 FVKESK. CDR3 size: 15 residues. The V and J ends lost 1 base and 6 bases respectively, with 15 bases between them. CDR3 residues: CASSQVTTGMDGYTF. The CDR3 coding sequence is TGTGCCAGCAGCCAAGTAACGACAGGAATGGATGGCTACACCTTC.

This chain uses TRBV7-2 with TRBJ2-1; 7 bases fit TRBD2. J was trimmed by 1 base and V by 8 bases; bases with no gene match: 2. Germline V gene sequence: CDR1 SGHTA, CDR2 FQGNSA. The CDR3 extends over 13 amino acids. The CDR3 DNA is TGTGCCAGCGGGGGGGGGTCCTACAATGAGCAGTTCTTC. Amino acids: CASGGGSYNEQFF.

A few counts support this clone. The chain links TRBV29-1 to TRBJ1-1; a possible D gene is TRBD1 (6 bases). V was pared by 0 bases and J by 5 bases, with 13 bases between. The CDR3 has 14 amino acids. Germline CDR1 reads SQVTM; CDR2 reads ANQGSEA. CDR3 residues: CSVEETGWKTEAFF. CDR3 nucleotide sequence: TGCAGCGTTGAAGAGACAGGTTGGAAAACTGAAGCTTTCTTT.

This clone appeared a few times. The V and J genes are TRBV2 and TRBJ1-4, with 9 bases lining up with TRBD1. Germline assignment: CDR1 SNHLY and CDR2 FYNNEI. The CDR3 sequence is 13 residues long. The V gene end was trimmed by 4 bases and the J gene end by 8 bases; junction bases not matched to a gene: 2. The CDR3 DNA follows: TGTGCCAGCAGTGGGACAGGGGCCGAAAAACTGTTTTTT. Translating gives CASSGTGAEKLFF.

This clone was seen once. The chain joins TRBV2 to TRBJ1-4, with TRBD1 identical over 8 bases. The CDR3 extends over 14 amino acids. V shed 3 bases and J 7 bases; nucleotides not matched to a gene: 4. In germline, CDR1 is SNHLY, CDR2 FYNNEI. The CDR3 nucleotides read TGTGCCAGCAGTGAGGACAGGGCGGTTGAAAAACTGTTTTTT. Amino acids: CASSEDRAVEKLFF.

The V and J genes are TRBV28 and TRBJ1-3; D possibly corresponds to TRBD1 (6 bases). CDR1 and CDR2 from the germline V gene are MDHEN and SYDVKM. V was clipped by 7 bases and J by 0 bases, with 16 bases between them. The CDR3 has 16 amino acids. CDR3 in DNA: TGTGCCAGCACCACAGGGATCTTCAGCTCTGGAAACACCATATATTTT. It encodes CASTTGIFSSGNTIYF.

V gene TRBV5-4 combines with J gene TRBJ2-3, with TRBD2 matching 7 bases. CDR3 size: 15 residues. Germline trimming cut 4 bases from V and 3 bases from J; bases unmatched to any gene: 8. CDR1 SGHNT and CDR2 YYREEE come from the germline V gene (reference sequence). CDR3 DNA: TGTGCCAGCAGCCCTAGGCTCGGGGGGACAGATACGCAGTATTTT. Encoded protein: CASSPRLGGTDTQYF.

Only one count was recorded for this clone. The CDR3 loop reads CASAHLDEQFF. CDR3 coding DNA: TGCGCCAGCGCGCACCTGGATGAGCAGTTCTTC. The rearrangement joins TRBV23-1 to TRBJ2-1; no reliable D call. TRBV23-1 is classed as an ORF, of uncertain function. With 8 bases removed from V and 8 bases from J, the gap between germline ends came to 10 bases. There are 11 residues in the CDR3.

This sequence joins TRBV2 and TRBJ2-3, with TRBD1 as a possible D gene (5 bases). From germline, CDR1 is SNHLY and CDR2 FYNNEI. The CDR3 is 13 residues long. Trimming cost V 2 bases and J 3 bases, with 6 bases left between them. Written as DNA, the CDR3 is TGTGCCAGCAGTGAACAGGGTACAGATACGCAGTATTTT. Translating it yields CASSEQGTDTQYF.

This clone was observed many times. This chain uses TRBV19 with TRBJ1-6; possibly TRBD1 for D (6 bases). CDR1 and CDR2 from the germline V gene are LNHDA and SQIVND (reference sequence). The CDR3 has 14 amino acids. Trimming stripped 2 bases from V and 9 bases from J, with 11 bases between. The CDR3 reads CASSIMTGSSPLHF. The DNA of the CDR3 is TGTGCCAGTAGTATAATGACAGGTAGTTCACCCCTCCACTTT.

The chain links TRBV2 to TRBJ1-6; D is undetermined. V was pared by 4 bases and J by 6 bases, with 7 bases between. Germline V CDR1 and CDR2: SNHLY, FYNNEI. CDR3 length: 13 residues. The CDR3 region is CASSGGSNSPLHF. The CDR3, as DNA: TGTGCCAGCAGTGGAGGGAGTAATTCACCCCTCCACTTT.

This chain uses TRBV5-1 with TRBJ1-4; no firm D call. CDR1 and CDR2 from the germline V gene are SGHRS and YFSETQ. The CDR3 length is 14 residues. V was shortened by 5 bases and J by 4 bases, with 12 bases between the two germline ends. CDR3 loop: CASRPGAYNEKLFF. CDR3 bases: TGCGCCAGCAGACCCGGAGCCTATAATGAAAAACTGTTTTTT.

The rearrangement links TRBV4-1 to TRBJ2-7, with TRBD1 as a possible D gene (7 bases). The CDR3 has 16 amino acids. The V end was cut by 1 base, the J end by 2 bases, with 15 bases between. Germline V lookup: CDR1 MGHRA, CDR2 YSYEKL. CDR3 amino acids: CASSQAGQGGPYEQYF. The CDR3, as DNA: TGCGCCAGCAGCCAAGCGGGGCAGGGGGGACCCTACGAGCAGTACTTC.

The chain couples TRBV12-3 or TRBV12-4 to TRBJ2-7; tentative D call: TRBD1 (5 bases). There are 13 residues in the CDR3. Deletions cut 1 base from V and 4 bases from J, with 8 bases between. In DNA form, the CDR3 reads TGTGCCAGCAGTTTAGGGACACTTTACGAGCAGTACTTC. This sequence encodes CASSLGTLYEQYF.

The gene calls are TRBV5-1 and TRBJ1-2; D uncertain. CDR1 is SGHRS and CDR2 is YFSETQ in the germline V gene. The CDR3 contains 12 residues. V was pared by 7 bases and J by 3 bases, with 10 bases between. DNA of the CDR3: TGCGCCAGCCGCGAGGGCGACTATGGCTACACCTTC. Amino acid sequence: CASREGDYGYTF.

This rearrangement joins TRBV6-5 to TRBJ2-7; D not certain. Germline loops: CDR1 MNHEY, CDR2 SVGAGI. Trimming removed 0 bases from V and 6 bases from J, with 12 bases in between. CDR3 length equals 14 residues. CDR3 amino acids: CASSYSKNGGEQYF. The CDR3 DNA sequence: TGTGCCAGCAGTTACTCGAAGAACGGTGGCGAGCAGTACTTC.

The gene calls are TRBV18 and TRBJ1-5, with 8 bases fitting TRBD1. Germline V gene data show CDR1 as KGHSH and CDR2 as LQKENI. There are 15 residues in the CDR3. V lost 4 bases, J lost 7 bases, and 9 bases stayed unmatched. The DNA of the CDR3 is TGTGCCAGCTCACGAACGGACAGGGTATACCAGCCCCAGCATTTT. It translates to CASSRTDRVYQPQHF. The variable domain in full, completed from reference TRBV18 and TRBJ1-5, reads NAGVMQNPRHLVRRRGQEARLRCSPMKGHSHVYWYRQLPEEGLKFMVYLQKENIIDESGMPKERFSAEFPKEGPSILRIQQVVRGDSAAYFCASSRTDRVYQPQHFGDGTRLSIL.

The gene calls are TRBV2 and TRBJ2-3, with TRBD2 matching 14 bases. There are 13 residues in the CDR3. The trim removed 4 bases at V and 11 bases at J, leaving 2 bases unmatched. Germline values: CDR1 SNHLY, CDR2 FYNNEI. The CDR3 DNA is TGTGCCAGCAGTGGGACTAGCGGGGGGCTGCAGTATTTT. Residues: CASSGTSGGLQYF.

About this clone itself: This specimen includes other DNA sequences encoding the same CDR3. The chain combines TRBV5-4 with TRBJ1-1; D possibly corresponds to TRBD1 (5 bases). The CDR3 consists of 15 residues. Germline V gene lookup returns CDR1 SGHNT and CDR2 YYREEE (reference sequence). V shed 2 bases and J shed 3 bases, with 14 bases lying between them. The CDR3 coding sequence is TGTGCCAGCAGCTTAGGGGCCGGAGGGGACACTGAAGCTTTCTTT. Translating it yields CASSLGAGGDTEAFF. Variable domain in full (rest from reference TRBV5-4 and TRBJ1-1): ETGVTQSPTHLIKTRGQQVTLRCSSQSGHNTVSWYQQALGQGPQFIFQYYREEENGRGNFPPRFSGLQFPNYSSELNVNALELDDSALYLCASSLGAGGDTEAFFGQGTRLTVV.

V gene TRBV6-6 combines with J gene TRBJ2-1; TRBD2 is a possible D gene (6 bases). The V end was cut by 6 bases, the J end by 12 bases, with 12 bases between. CDR3 length: 11 residues. Germline CDR1 and CDR2: MNHNY and SVGAGI (reference sequence). The CDR3, as DNA: TGTGCCAGCAGCACTATAGCGGTGCAGTTCTTC. Translated: CASSTIAVQFF.

This chain joins TRBV2 and TRBJ1-6; 8 bases align to TRBD1. The CDR3 covers 15 residues. CDR1 SNHLY and CDR2 FYNNEI come from the germline V gene. The V segment lost 7 bases and the J segment 7 bases; nucleotides outside the gene matches: 9. The CDR3 is CASTRTGTRNSPLHF. DNA of the CDR3: TGTGCCAGCACCAGGACAGGGACGCGGAATTCACCCCTCCACTTT.

The chain recombines TRBV5-6 with TRBJ1-1; possible D gene TRBD1, 5 bases. V lost 4 bases and J 4 bases, leaving 11 bases between the germline ends. Germline assignment: CDR1 SGHDT and CDR2 YYEEEE. The CDR3 loop spans 13 amino acids. The CDR3 here is CASSPQGGTEAFF. CDR3 nucleotide sequence: TGTGCCAGCAGCCCCCAGGGAGGCACTGAAGCTTTCTTT.